This TCR beta chain was identified during a study of shared clonotypes between healthy human individuals (dated by TCRdb to 2020 to 2022). Concerning the study at large: Three men and a couple of women, aged 18 to 49 years, made up the cohort. Per donor, three plates each were used for CD4 naive and CD4 memory, two for CD8 naive, and one for CD8 memory. Blood TCR repertoires of five healthy adults were deeply sequenced to estimate repertoire size and the extent of clonotype sharing between individuals. Per donor, leukapheresis produced somewhere between about 0.85 and 8.9 billion PBMCs. To increase sequencing depth and limit assay-specific biases, TCR repertoire library preparation and sequencing were carried out by different laboratories using diverse techniques. Results the study describes overall, beyond this receptor: Incomplete sequencing was indicated by rarefaction of sorted-subset datasets, despite the large sequencing depth. Pairwise subsampling led to the expectation that sequencing depth would affect the degree of clonotype sharing among donors. Sampling was restricted to blood, and TCR repertoires in tissue are likely to differ from TCR repertoires in blood. The small number of donors limited the genetic and exposure-history diversity represented. Across a handful of donors, 5% to 6% of naive CD4, around 3.3% of naive CD8, 2% to 2.5% of memory CD4, and approximately 0.42% of memory CD8 clonotypes were shared. Naive subsets generally had larger estimated clonotype richness than memory subsets did. Compared with non-shared clonotypes, the clonotypes found in all four sorted-subset donors had higher generation probabilities.

Using the deep immunoSEQ assay, TCR CDR3 regions were amplified from genomic DNA by multiplex PCR. Genomic DNA extracted from each cell subset was distributed evenly over all wells of several immunoSEQ 96-well plates, and each plate served as one replicate. Each replicate PCR for sorted subsets received around 200 ng genomic DNA, equal to tens of thousands of T cell genomes. The purified libraries were quantified using a Qubit 3.0 fluorometer, sized with a Bioanalyzer 2100, and then quantified again using the KAPA Library Quantification kit. A separate single-read 150-cycle Illumina NextSeq 550 flow cell was used to sequence each immunoSEQ 96-well plate. The paper's processing steps were these. Because only junctional sequences without quality scores were contained in the immunoSEQ output, filtering matching that applied to full-length reads could not be performed. Sequences were annotated with PyIR, a Python wrapper for IgBLAST v1.9, using IMGT germline references to assign V/J genes and CDR3. Reads were filtered out if the reads had weak V/J assignments (E-value above 1e-6), no CDR3, stop codons, out-of-frame junctions, or ambiguous translated residues. V3J clonotypes were defined as sequences sharing an identical inferred V gene, J gene, and CDR3 amino acid sequence. Percentage overlap between repertoires was calculated by dividing the number of shared unique clonotypes by the size of the smaller repertoire. RTK rarefaction, the Chao1 estimator, and Recon v2.1 estimates of unobserved clonotypes were used to assess repertoire richness. For all TCRbeta clonotypes obtained by the gDNA method from a few donors, generation probabilities were computed with OLGA. TCRdb mirrors the immuneACCESS table, restricted to in-frame sequences. Some clones are absent from its copies; in checked studies, under half trace to an unresolved V gene, and the reason for the others is unknown. Clone size and V and J calls were adopted from that table, with D and trimming inferred from the DNA. A total of some 1.1 million clones appear in this sample, about 72% of them only once. The ten largest clones capture more than 0.85% of the sample.

Notes on this clone: It lacks a known antigen. Base qualities were left out, and no much larger clone turns up one base away.

Donors were healthy HIV-negative adults with no recently reported acute infections or vaccinations. Only Caucasian adults living in Nashville, Tennessee, USA were represented among the donors. CD4+ T cells were enriched through magnetic negative selection, after which naive cells were positively selected on CD45RA and the remaining negative fraction served as the memory subset. After blood collection by leukapheresis, PBMCs were isolated using Ficoll-Histopaque density gradient centrifugation and then cryopreserved in the vapor phase of liquid nitrogen. Analytical flow cytometry was used to check the purity and quantity of every magnetically sorted T cell population. Genomic DNA was isolated from every sorted fraction and measured by UV absorbance on a Nanodrop 2000c. From its cysteine to its phenylalanine, the CDR3 spans 15 amino acids. Only the CDR3 region is kept as DNA, spanning 45 bases read in frame from base 1. The germline V gene specifies MDHEN as CDR1 and SYDVKM as CDR2. Trimmed from V: 5 bases; trimmed from J: 9 bases; junction bases lacking a gene match: 15.

Recombination connected TRBV28 to TRBJ1-1, and 7 bases in between align with TRBD1. This TCR derives from a man younger than 35 in good health. Some clones in this sample may be carry-over from other donors' samples. Sequencing was performed on memory CD4+ T cells from PBMCs. What the cell subset or site label conveys for this sample: CD45RA-negative fraction. The DNA reads as follows: TGTGCCAGCAGTCCCCCCCGATCAAGACAGGGTAAAGCTTTCTTT. The translation is CASSPPRSRQGKAFF.